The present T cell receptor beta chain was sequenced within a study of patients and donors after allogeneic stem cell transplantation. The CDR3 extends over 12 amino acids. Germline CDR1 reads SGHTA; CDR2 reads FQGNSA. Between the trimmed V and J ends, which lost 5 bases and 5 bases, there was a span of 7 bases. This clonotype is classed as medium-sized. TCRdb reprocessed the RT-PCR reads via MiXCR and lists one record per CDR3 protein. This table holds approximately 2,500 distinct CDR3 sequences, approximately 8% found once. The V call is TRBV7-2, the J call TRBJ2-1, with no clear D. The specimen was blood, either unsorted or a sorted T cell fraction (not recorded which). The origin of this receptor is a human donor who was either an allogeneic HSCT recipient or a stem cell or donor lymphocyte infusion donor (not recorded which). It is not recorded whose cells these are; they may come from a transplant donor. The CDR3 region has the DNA TGTGCCAGCAGCCTTCAAGACAATGAGCAGTTCTTC. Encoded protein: CASSLQDNEQFF.